The rows below give T cell receptor beta chains drawn from one sample of a study of T cell responses to AZD1222 COVID-19 vaccine. TCRdb's table, derived via immunoSEQ multiplex PCR, lists solely in-frame clones and lacks some. In the table there are fewer than 85,000 clones, roughly 84% of which are singletons. The sequencing used peripheral blood, collected 28 days after the second AZD1222 dose. Receptor source: an adult who received the AZD1222 COVID-19 vaccine. CDR3s leave out the opening cysteine and the closing phenylalanine or tryptophan.

v_gene: TRBV5-1; j_gene: TRBJ2-1; CDR3aa: ASSSGQVIYNEQF
v_gene: TRBV4-3; j_gene: TRBJ2-2; CDR3aa: ASSQRAGSPGELF
v_gene: TRBV24-1; j_gene: TRBJ2-2; CDR3aa: ASGEAGRGNTGELF
v_gene: TRBV7-8; j_gene: TRBJ1-6; CDR3aa: ASSLQRQRSRSYNSPLH
v_gene: TRBV28; j_gene: TRBJ2-7; CDR3aa: ASSGTLAGSYEQY
v_gene: TRBV28; j_gene: TRBJ1-1; CDR3aa: ASSLLGVRVEAF
v_gene: TRBV5-1; j_gene: TRBJ2-1; CDR3aa: ASSLGGSSSYNEQF
v_gene: TRBV4-2; j_gene: TRBJ1-4; CDR3aa: ASSQERLNEKLF
v_gene: TRBV11-2; j_gene: TRBJ1-2; CDR3aa: ASSLETGERRYT
v_gene: TRBV5-1; j_gene: TRBJ2-1; CDR3aa: ASSLGQGAYNEQF
v_gene: TRBV7-2; j_gene: TRBJ2-3; CDR3aa: ASSPWDRVGTDTQY
v_gene: TRBV9; j_gene: TRBJ1-5; CDR3aa: ASSVQGSSNQPQH
v_gene: TRBV28; j_gene: TRBJ1-5; CDR3aa: ASSSYRGGQPQH
v_gene: TRBV27; j_gene: TRBJ1-6; CDR3aa: ASSPSRSDRGNSPLH
v_gene: TRBV7-2; j_gene: TRBJ1-5; CDR3aa: ASSFRGGNQPQH
v_gene: TRBV30; j_gene: TRBJ1-1; CDR3aa: AWSRVEAF
v_gene: TRBV5-7; j_gene: TRBJ2-7; CDR3aa: ASSTDRVYEQY
v_gene: TRBV7-2; j_gene: TRBJ2-1; CDR3aa: ASSFLQGGGEQF
v_gene: TRBV29-1; j_gene: TRBJ1-5; CDR3aa: SVAGTGGAYSNQPQH
v_gene: TRBV7-9; j_gene: TRBJ1-4; CDR3aa: ASSPTGSEKLF
v_gene: TRBV18; j_gene: TRBJ1-1; CDR3aa: ASSPSIMNTEAF
v_gene: TRBV4-3; j_gene: TRBJ2-4; CDR3aa: ASSPGITVDIQY
v_gene: TRBV18; j_gene: TRBJ1-3; CDR3aa: ASSPGTTGNTIY
v_gene: TRBV10-1; j_gene: TRBJ2-1; CDR3aa: ASSEKAYNEQF
v_gene: TRBV6-1; j_gene: TRBJ1-3; CDR3aa: ASSEVGRSSGNTIY
v_gene: TRBV30; j_gene: TRBJ1-2; CDR3aa: AWTYYEGGGYT
v_gene: TRBV5-1; j_gene: TRBJ1-1; CDR3aa: ASSSGQRGMNTEAF
v_gene: TRBV24-1; j_gene: TRBJ2-3; CDR3aa: ATSDLQWRQGTDTQY
v_gene: TRBV7-8; j_gene: TRBJ1-1; CDR3aa: ASSAIGKAEAF
v_gene: TRBV9; j_gene: TRBJ2-2; CDR3aa: ASSGWTARNTGELF
v_gene: TRBV6-2/TRBV6-3; j_gene: TRBJ2-3; CDR3aa: ASSTVSSGGALVTDTQY
v_gene: TRBV5-5; j_gene: TRBJ2-3; CDR3aa: ASSLFRGWEKDTQY
v_gene: TRBV2; j_gene: TRBJ2-7; CDR3aa: ASSLPQHPYEQY
v_gene: TRBV27; j_gene: TRBJ2-3; CDR3aa: ASSSRTDTQY
v_gene: TRBV4-3; j_gene: TRBJ1-2; CDR3aa: ASSQMGQNYGYT
v_gene: TRBV4-1; j_gene: TRBJ1-5; CDR3aa: ASSQDLYSNQPQH
v_gene: TRBV11-3; j_gene: TRBJ2-3; CDR3aa: ASSLSSGGADTQY